This TCR beta chain was sequenced for a study of cytotoxic CD8 clonotypes in ibrutinib-treated CLL. Across the study: Partial responses numbered roughly 25 and complete responses 2; after a median approximately 70 months, roughly 14 stayed remitted and approximately twelve progressed. Study-wide points: Samples from sustained-remission and progressing patients were taken at different times. An increase in clonality occurred at ibrutinib response, followed by a return toward baseline at progression.

A remark on this clone: Its antigen is not known.

Profiling relied on immunoSEQ multiplex PCR, and the TCRdb table lists in-frame clones only, not all of them. The table shows hundreds of thousands of clones, with around 70% occurring only once. The CDR3 totals 14 residues. Germline V CDR1 and CDR2: SGDLS, YYNGEE. Between the trimmed V and J ends, which lost 4 bases and 3 bases, there was a span of 8 bases. The starting material was PBMCs, obtained after 12 months of ibrutinib treatment. This receptor was identified in a human donor with chronic lymphocytic leukemia. The gene calls are TRBV9 and TRBJ2-6; no clear D. The CDR3 region has the DNA TGTGCCAGCAGCCCGGAGCGTGGGGCCAACGTCCTGACTTTC. It specifies CASSPERGANVLTF. Filled out from reference TRBV9 and TRBJ2-6, the complete variable domain reads DSGVTQTPKHLITATGQRVTLRCSPRSGDLSVYWYQQSLDQGLQFLIQYYNGEERAKGNILERFSAQQFPDLHSELNLSSLELGDSALYFCASSPERGANVLTFGAGSRLTVL.